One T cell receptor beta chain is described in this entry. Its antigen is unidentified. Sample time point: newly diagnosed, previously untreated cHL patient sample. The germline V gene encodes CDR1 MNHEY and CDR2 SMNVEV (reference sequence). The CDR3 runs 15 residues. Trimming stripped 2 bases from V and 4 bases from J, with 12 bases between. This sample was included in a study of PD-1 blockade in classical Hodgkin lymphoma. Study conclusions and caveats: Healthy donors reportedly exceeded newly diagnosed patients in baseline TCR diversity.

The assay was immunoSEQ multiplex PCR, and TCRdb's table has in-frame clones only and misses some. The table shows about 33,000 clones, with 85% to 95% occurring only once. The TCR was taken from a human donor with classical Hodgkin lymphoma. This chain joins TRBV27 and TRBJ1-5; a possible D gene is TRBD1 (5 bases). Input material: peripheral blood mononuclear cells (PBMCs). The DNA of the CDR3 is TGTGCCAGCAGTTTAATCGGACATTTTAATCAGCCCCAGCATTTT. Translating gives CASSLIGHFNQPQHF.